The 2 T cell receptor beta chains below come from one sample, sequenced in a study of control samples from healthy donors and cancer patients. Clones were read by immunoSEQ multiplex PCR, and TCRdb kept only the in-frame ones, dropping some. Seen here are around 100,000 clones, 80% to 95% observed once, and the top ten hold around 3%. The sequencing input was blood. These receptors originate from a human donor in good health. The donor label of this sample is uncertain.

This clone has a single count. The chain carries TRBV12-5 and TRBJ1-2; the match to TRBD1 covers 7 bases. CDR3 length: 13 amino acids. J was trimmed by 4 bases and V by 5 bases; bases with no gene match: 4. The germline gives CDR1 LGHNT, CDR2 FRNRAP. In DNA form, the CDR3 reads TGTGCTAGTGGTCCGGACAGGTCCTATGGCTACACCTTC. This translates into CASGPDRSYGYTF. The whole variable domain, filled in from reference TRBV12-5 and TRBJ1-2, reads DARVTQTPRHKVTEMGQEVTMRCQPILGHNTVFWYRQTMMQGLELLAYFRNRAPLDDSGMPKDRFSAEMPDATLATLKIQPSEPRDSAVYFCASGPDRSYGYTFGSGTRLTVV.

The chain has TRBV19 and TRBJ1-4; D remains ambiguous. Germline values: CDR1 LNHDA, CDR2 SQIVND (reference sequence). The CDR3 totals 11 residues. Trimming cost V 6 bases and J 7 bases, with 6 bases left between them. The CDR3 here is CASSMAEKLFF. The CDR3 coding sequence is TGTGCCAGTAGCATGGCTGAAAAACTGTTTTTT. Supplemented by reference TRBV19 and TRBJ1-4, the full variable domain reads DGGITQSPKYLFRKEGQNVTLSCEQNLNHDAMYWYRQDPGQGLRLIYYSQIVNDFQKGDIAEGYSVSREKKESFPLTVTSAQKNPTAFYLCASSMAEKLFFGSGTQLSVL.